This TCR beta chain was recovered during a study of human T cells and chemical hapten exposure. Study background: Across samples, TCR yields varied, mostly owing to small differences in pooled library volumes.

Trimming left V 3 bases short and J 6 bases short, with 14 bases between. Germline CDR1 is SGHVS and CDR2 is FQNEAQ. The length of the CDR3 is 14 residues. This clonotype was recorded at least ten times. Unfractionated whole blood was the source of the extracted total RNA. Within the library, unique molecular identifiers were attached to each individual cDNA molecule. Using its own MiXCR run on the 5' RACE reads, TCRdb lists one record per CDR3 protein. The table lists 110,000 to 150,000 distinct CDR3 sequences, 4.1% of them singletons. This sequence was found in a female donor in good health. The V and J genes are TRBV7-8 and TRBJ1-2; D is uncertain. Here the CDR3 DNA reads TGTGCCAGCAGCTTCGAAGTGAGTCGAGATGGCTACACCTTC. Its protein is CASSFEVSRDGYTF.